The clone carrying this TCR beta chain has a handful of counts. The antigen is undetermined. Researchers made TCR beta libraries by using iRepertoire HTBI primers and running Arm-PCR on CDR3 regions. TCRdb analysed the multiplex PCR reads with MiXCR anew, one entry per CDR3 protein. The sample has over 500,000 distinct CDR3 sequences; about 16% are singletons. Germline CDR1 is DFQATT and CDR2 is SNEGSKA (reference sequence). V was cut by 0 bases and J by 5 bases, with 13 bases left in between. The CDR3 length is 15 residues. This record comes from a study of regulatory T cells in long-lasting Graves disease. Study-wide findings and caveats: Persistent disease exhibited a predilection for TRBV28, TRBJ1-2 and TRBJ2-5.

Noted time point: newly diagnosed GD, antithyroid drugs for less than 3 months. PBMCs provided the RNA from which the TCR library was made. This sample was shared with a second study, whose subject was T cells in Graves' hyperthyroidism and ophthalmopathy. In that study: The hyperthyroidism patients had all been newly diagnosed, and their disease duration was under 2 months. Their ages ranged from 18 to 65 years.

This sequence originates from a man aged 18 to 35 with Graves disease. The chain joins TRBV20-1 to TRBJ2-2; possibly TRBD1 for D (5 bases). Sequenced here: peripheral blood mononuclear cells (PBMCs), sampled at new diagnosis, from a patient treated with antithyroid drugs. The CDR3 spells CSARDWGGTTGELFF. In DNA form, the CDR3 reads TGCAGTGCTAGAGATTGGGGCGGAACAACCGGGGAGCTGTTTTTT.